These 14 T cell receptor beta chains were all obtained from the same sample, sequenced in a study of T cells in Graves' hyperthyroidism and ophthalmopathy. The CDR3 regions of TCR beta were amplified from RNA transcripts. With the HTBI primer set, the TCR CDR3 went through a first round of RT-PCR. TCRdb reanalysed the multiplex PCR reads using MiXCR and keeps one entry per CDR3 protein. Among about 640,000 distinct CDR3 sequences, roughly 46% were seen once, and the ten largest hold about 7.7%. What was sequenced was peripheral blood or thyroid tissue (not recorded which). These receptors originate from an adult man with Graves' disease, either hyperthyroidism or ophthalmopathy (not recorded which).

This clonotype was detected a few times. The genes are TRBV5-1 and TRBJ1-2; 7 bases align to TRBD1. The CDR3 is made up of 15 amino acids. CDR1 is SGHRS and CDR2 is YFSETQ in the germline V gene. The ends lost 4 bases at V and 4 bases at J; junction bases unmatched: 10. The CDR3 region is CASSLGTAGVYGYTF. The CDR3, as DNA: TGCGCCAGCAGCCTCGGGACAGCGGGGGTCTATGGCTACACCTTC.

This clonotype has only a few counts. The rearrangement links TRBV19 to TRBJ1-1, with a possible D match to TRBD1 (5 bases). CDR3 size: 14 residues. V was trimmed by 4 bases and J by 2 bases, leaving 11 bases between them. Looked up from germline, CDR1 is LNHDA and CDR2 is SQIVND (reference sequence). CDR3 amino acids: CASSRGPINTEAFF. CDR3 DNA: TGTGCCAGTAGTAGGGGACCGATAAACACTGAAGCTTTCTTT.

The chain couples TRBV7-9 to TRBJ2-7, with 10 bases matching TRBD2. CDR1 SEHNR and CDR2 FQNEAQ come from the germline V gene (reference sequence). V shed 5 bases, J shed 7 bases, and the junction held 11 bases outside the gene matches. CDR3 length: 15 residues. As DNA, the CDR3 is TGTGCCAGCAGCATATCACTAGCGGGATGGGAAGAGCAGTACTTC. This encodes CASSISLAGWEEQYF. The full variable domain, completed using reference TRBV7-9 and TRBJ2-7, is DTGVSQNPRHKITKRGQNVTFRCDPISEHNRLYWYRQTLGQGPEFLTYFQNEAQLEKSRLLSDRFSAERPKGSFSTLEIQRTEQGDSAMYLCASSISLAGWEEQYFGPGTRLTVT.

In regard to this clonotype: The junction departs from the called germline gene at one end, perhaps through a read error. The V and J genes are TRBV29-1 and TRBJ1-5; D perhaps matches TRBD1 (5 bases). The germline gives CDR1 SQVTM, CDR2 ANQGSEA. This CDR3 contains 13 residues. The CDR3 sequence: CAMGPYSNQPQHF. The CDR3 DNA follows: TGTGCCATGGGGCCTTATAGCAATCAGCCCCAGCATTTT.

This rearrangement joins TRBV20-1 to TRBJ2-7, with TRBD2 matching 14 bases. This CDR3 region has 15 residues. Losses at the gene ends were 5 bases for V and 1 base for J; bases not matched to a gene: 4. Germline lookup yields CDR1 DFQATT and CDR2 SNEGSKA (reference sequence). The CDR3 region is CSAGGLAGVSYEQYF. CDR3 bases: TGCAGTGCTGGGGGACTAGCGGGAGTATCCTACGAGCAGTACTTC.

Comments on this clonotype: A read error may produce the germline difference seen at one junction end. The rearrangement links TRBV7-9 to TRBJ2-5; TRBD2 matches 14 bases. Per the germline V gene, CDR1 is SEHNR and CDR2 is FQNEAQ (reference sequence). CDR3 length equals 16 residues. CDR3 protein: CASSPLGTSGGETQYF. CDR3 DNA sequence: TGCGCCAGCAGCCCTCTCGGGACTAGCGGGGGAGAGACCCAGTACTTC.

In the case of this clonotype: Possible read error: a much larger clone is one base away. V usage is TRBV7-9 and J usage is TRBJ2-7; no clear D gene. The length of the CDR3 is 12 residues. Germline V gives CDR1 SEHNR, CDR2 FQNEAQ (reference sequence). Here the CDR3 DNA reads TGTGCCAGCGGCTTAACCCCCGGCGAGCAGTACTTC. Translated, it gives CASGLTPGEQYF. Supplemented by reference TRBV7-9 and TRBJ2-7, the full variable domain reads DTGVSQNPRHKITKRGQNVTFRCDPISEHNRLYWYRQTLGQGPEFLTYFQNEAQLEKSRLLSDRFSAERPKGSFSTLEIQRTEQGDSAMYLCASGLTPGEQYFGPGTRLTVT.

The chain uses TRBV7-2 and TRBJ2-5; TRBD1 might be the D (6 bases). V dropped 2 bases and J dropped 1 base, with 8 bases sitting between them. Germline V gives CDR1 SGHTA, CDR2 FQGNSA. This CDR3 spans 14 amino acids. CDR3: CASSLYRVQETQYF. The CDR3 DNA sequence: TGTGCCAGCAGCTTATACAGGGTCCAAGAGACCCAGTACTTC. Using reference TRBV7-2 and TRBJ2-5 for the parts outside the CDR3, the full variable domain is GAGVSQSPSNKVTEKGKDVELRCDPISGHTALYWYRQSLGQGLEFLIYFQGNSAPDKSGLPSDRFSAERTGGSVSTLTIQRTQQEDSAVYLCASSLYRVQETQYFGPGTRLLVL.

As DNA, the CDR3 is TGTGCCAGCAGCTACGGGGGGGCCGGGGAGCTGTTTTTT. Its protein product is CASSYGGAGELFF. This chain joins TRBV7-9 and TRBJ2-2, with 8 bases aligning to TRBD2. After removal of 4 bases from V and 6 bases from J, the junction contained 1 base not matched to a gene. Germline CDR1 is SEHNR and CDR2 is FQNEAQ (reference sequence). The CDR3 has 13 residues.

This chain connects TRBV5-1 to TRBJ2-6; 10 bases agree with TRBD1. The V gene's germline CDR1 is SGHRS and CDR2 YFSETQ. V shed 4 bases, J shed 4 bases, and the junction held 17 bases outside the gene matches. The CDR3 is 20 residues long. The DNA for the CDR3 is TGCGCCAGCAGCCCCCTTGAAGGGACAGGGGTTTACTCGGGGGCCAACGTCCTGACTTTC. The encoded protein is CASSPLEGTGVYSGANVLTF.

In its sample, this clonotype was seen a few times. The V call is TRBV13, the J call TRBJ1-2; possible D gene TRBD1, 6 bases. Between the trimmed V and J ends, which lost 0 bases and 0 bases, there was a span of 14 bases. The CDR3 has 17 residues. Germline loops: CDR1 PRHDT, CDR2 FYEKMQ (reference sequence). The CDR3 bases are TGTGCCAGCAGCTTAGGCGGTAGGGGGTCCGCTAACTATGGCTACACCTTC. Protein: CASSLGGRGSANYGYTF.

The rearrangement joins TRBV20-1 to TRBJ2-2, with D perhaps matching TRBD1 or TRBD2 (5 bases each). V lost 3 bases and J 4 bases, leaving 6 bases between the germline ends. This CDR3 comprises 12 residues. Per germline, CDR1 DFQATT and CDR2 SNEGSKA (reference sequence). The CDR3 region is CSASGGTGELFF. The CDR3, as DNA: TGCAGTGCTAGTGGGGGCACCGGGGAGCTGTTTTTT.

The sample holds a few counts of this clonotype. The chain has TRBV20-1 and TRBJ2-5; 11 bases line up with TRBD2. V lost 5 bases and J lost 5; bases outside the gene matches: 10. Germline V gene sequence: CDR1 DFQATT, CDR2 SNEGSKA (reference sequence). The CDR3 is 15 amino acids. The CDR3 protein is CSAQISGRAWETQYF. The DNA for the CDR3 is TGCAGTGCTCAAATTAGCGGGAGGGCCTGGGAGACCCAGTACTTC.

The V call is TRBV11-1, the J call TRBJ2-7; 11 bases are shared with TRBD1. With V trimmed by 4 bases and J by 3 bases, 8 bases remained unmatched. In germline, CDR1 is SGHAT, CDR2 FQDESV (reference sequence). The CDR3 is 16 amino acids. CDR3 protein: CASSSSRDRGDYEQYF. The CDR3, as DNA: TGTGCCAGCAGCTCCTCCCGGGACAGGGGGGACTACGAGCAGTACTTC.